This entry lists 3 T cell receptor beta chains sequenced from one sample in a study of blood T cell repertoires in COVID-19. The protocol was immunoSEQ multiplex PCR, while the TCRdb copy is restricted to in-frame clones and leaves out a portion. The sample yields hundreds of thousands of clones, roughly 89% seen once. The sequencing sample was made of PBMCs or T cells enriched from blood (not recorded which). The source of these receptors is a woman in her forties who had recovered from COVID-19.

This chain joins TRBV10-3 and TRBJ1-3; D is undetermined. Germline loops: CDR1 ENHRY, CDR2 SYGVKD. Trimming took 6 bases from V and 2 from J, leaving 11 bases between them. This CDR3 is 14 amino acids long. The CDR3 sequence is CAIRGSLTGNTIYF. The CDR3 region has the DNA TGTGCCATCAGGGGCAGTCTCACTGGAAACACCATATATTTT.

The V gene is TRBV9, the J gene TRBJ2-3; tentative D call: TRBD1 (6 bases). In germline, CDR1 is SGDLS, CDR2 YYNGEE. Trimming shortened V by 4 bases and J by 0 bases, and 18 bases separated the two germline ends. CDR3 size: 17 residues. This CDR3 reads CASSSETGYSSTDTQYF. CDR3 sequence (DNA): TGTGCCAGCAGCTCCGAGACAGGCTATTCTAGCACAGATACGCAGTATTTT.

The V and J genes are TRBV28 and TRBJ1-1; perhaps TRBD1 as D (5 bases). Trimming removed 4 bases at V and 10 bases at J, with 13 bases between. The germline gives CDR1 MDHEN, CDR2 SYDVKM. The CDR3 is 12 amino acids. CDR3 region: CASSSQGRRAFF. CDR3 DNA: TGTGCCAGCAGTTCGCAGGGTCGGCGAGCTTTCTTT.